These T cell receptor beta chains were read from a single sample in a study of blood T cell repertoires in COVID-19. Data came from immunoSEQ multiplex PCR; TCRdb stores just in-frame clones and leaves some out. The table lists 160,000 or so clones, around 84% of them singletons. The sample was peripheral blood. The receptor set was obtained from a woman aged 45 to 65 with acute or convalescent COVID-19. CDR3s include the opening cysteine and the closing phenylalanine or tryptophan. Fields, in order: V gene, J gene, D gene, clone size, CDR3 DNA, CDR3 protein. The D gene is left open where the match is weak. Expanded clones get a size class; other rows say once, few or many, or leave the size out.

v_call: TRBV27
j_call: TRBJ2-3
d_call: NA
clone_size: NA
cdr3_nt: TGTGCCAGCAGTTTTGCAGGGAAAAGGTTTAGCACAGATACGCAGTATTTT
cdr3_aa: CASSFAGKRFSTDTQYF

v_call: TRBV7-8
j_call: TRBJ1-1
d_call: NA
clone_size: NA
cdr3_nt: TGTGCCAGCAGTAACGGGGTTAACACTGAAGCTTTCTTT
cdr3_aa: CASSNGVNTEAFF

v_call: TRBV2
j_call: TRBJ1-1
d_call: NA
clone_size: NA
cdr3_nt: TGTGCCAGCAGGCCCCAACCGACAGGGAACACTGAAGCTTTCTTT
cdr3_aa: CASRPQPTGNTEAFF

v_call: TRBV9
j_call: TRBJ2-4
d_call: TRBD1
clone_size: NA
cdr3_nt: TGTGCCAGCAGCGTTGGGTGGAAGGGACAGGGGGCGTTTGGCAAAAACATTCAGTACTTC
cdr3_aa: CASSVGWKGQGAFGKNIQYF

v_call: TRBV28
j_call: TRBJ1-3
d_call: NA
clone_size: NA
cdr3_nt: TGTGCCAGCAGCCGACATACTGGAAACACCATATATTTT
cdr3_aa: CASSRHTGNTIYF

v_call: TRBV5-4
j_call: TRBJ1-1
d_call: NA
clone_size: NA
cdr3_nt: TGTGCCAGCAGCTTTAGTCTGTCGACAGCTGAAGCTTTCTTT
cdr3_aa: CASSFSLSTAEAFF

v_call: TRBV28
j_call: TRBJ1-5
d_call: TRBD1
clone_size: NA
cdr3_nt: TGTGCCAGCAGTCCATCGCCCCGGGACAGTTATCAGCCCCAGCATTTT
cdr3_aa: CASSPSPRDSYQPQHF

v_call: TRBV15
j_call: TRBJ2-7
d_call: NA
clone_size: NA
cdr3_nt: TGTGCCACCAGCAGAGACCGCGGGGCCCCCTACGAGCAGTACTTC
cdr3_aa: CATSRDRGAPYEQYF

v_call: TRBV7-2
j_call: TRBJ1-5
d_call: NA
clone_size: NA
cdr3_nt: TGTGCCAGCAGCCCCGAACGTGGTAGTAATCAGCCCCAGCATTTT
cdr3_aa: CASSPERGSNQPQHF

v_call: TRBV19
j_call: TRBJ2-1
d_call: NA
clone_size: NA
cdr3_nt: TGTGCCAGTAGCCTTGGGCAGGGAACCTACAATGAGCAGTTCTTC
cdr3_aa: CASSLGQGTYNEQFF

v_call: TRBV10-2
j_call: TRBJ1-3
d_call: TRBD1
clone_size: NA
cdr3_nt: TGCGCCAGCACCCCGGACAGGACGAACTCTGGAAACACCATATATTTT
cdr3_aa: CASTPDRTNSGNTIYF

v_call: TRBV6-5
j_call: TRBJ2-1
d_call: NA
clone_size: NA
cdr3_nt: TGTGCCACCCTACGACTAGGCCAGGACAATGAGCAGTTCTTC
cdr3_aa: CATLRLGQDNEQFF

v_call: TRBV28
j_call: TRBJ1-5
d_call: NA
clone_size: NA
cdr3_nt: TGTGCCAGCGGAGGGGATAGCAATCAGCCCCAGCATTTT
cdr3_aa: CASGGDSNQPQHF

v_call: TRBV30
j_call: TRBJ2-5
d_call: TRBD2
clone_size: NA
cdr3_nt: TGTGCCTGGAGTCCTGGACTAGGCGGGCAAGAGACCCAGTACTTC
cdr3_aa: CAWSPGLGGQETQYF

v_call: TRBV7-2
j_call: TRBJ2-1
d_call: NA
clone_size: NA
cdr3_nt: TGTGCCAGCAGCTTAAGGGCAGGACAAGGATCCTACAATGAGCAGTTCTTC
cdr3_aa: CASSLRAGQGSYNEQFF

v_call: TRBV5-1
j_call: TRBJ2-7
d_call: TRBD2
clone_size: few
cdr3_nt: TGCGCCAGCATATCCGGAACTAGCGGGTACGAGCAGTACTTC
cdr3_aa: CASISGTSGYEQYF

v_call: TRBV14
j_call: TRBJ2-2
d_call: NA
clone_size: NA
cdr3_nt: TGTGCCAGCAGCCCCCTCACAGGCGCAATGGCCGGGGAGCTGTTTTTT
cdr3_aa: CASSPLTGAMAGELFF

v_call: TRBV18
j_call: TRBJ1-5
d_call: NA
clone_size: NA
cdr3_nt: TGTGCCAGCTCACCTCAAACAGGGAACCAGCCCCAGCATTTT
cdr3_aa: CASSPQTGNQPQHF

v_call: TRBV19
j_call: TRBJ1-5
d_call: TRBD1
clone_size: many
cdr3_nt: TGTGCCAGTAGTCCTAACCCCACAGGGGTCAATCAGCCCCAGCATTTT
cdr3_aa: CASSPNPTGVNQPQHF

v_call: TRBV5-6
j_call: TRBJ2-3
d_call: TRBD2
clone_size: NA
cdr3_nt: TGTGCCAGCAGCTTGTATAGCGGGGGCACAGATACGCAGTATTTT
cdr3_aa: CASSLYSGGTDTQYF

v_call: TRBV23-1
j_call: TRBJ1-5
d_call: TRBD1
clone_size: NA
cdr3_nt: TGCGCCAGCAGTCCGTTATACAGGGGAGGTCAGCCCCAGCATTTT
cdr3_aa: CASSPLYRGGQPQHF

v_call: TRBV4-3
j_call: TRBJ2-2
d_call: NA
clone_size: NA
cdr3_nt: TGCGCCAGCAGCCAAGATCCTCGGAGGGGGCTTGGTAGCGGGGAGCTGTTTTTT
cdr3_aa: CASSQDPRRGLGSGELFF

v_call: TRBV5-6
j_call: TRBJ1-1
d_call: NA
clone_size: once
cdr3_nt: TGTGCCAGCAGAGGACAGCTTTTGTACACTGAAGCTTTCTTT
cdr3_aa: CASRGQLLYTEAFF

v_call: TRBV19
j_call: TRBJ1-2
d_call: TRBD1
clone_size: NA
cdr3_nt: TGTGCCAGTAGCTGGACAGGAGTTGGGGGCTACACCTTC
cdr3_aa: CASSWTGVGGYTF

v_call: TRBV4-3
j_call: TRBJ2-7
d_call: NA
clone_size: NA
cdr3_nt: TGCGCCAGCAGCCAAGACCTGGTAAGGGGCTACGAGCAGTACTTC
cdr3_aa: CASSQDLVRGYEQYF